The rows below give T cell receptor beta chains drawn from one sample of a study of T cells in Graves' hyperthyroidism and ophthalmopathy. TCRdb ran MiXCR on the multiplex PCR reads and lists one entry per CDR3 protein. The top ten hold 45% to 50% of the sample, which has 500,000 to 550,000 distinct CDR3 sequences, roughly 21% seen once. Sequenced input: blood. The receptors here all came from a man aged 40-49 years with Graves' ophthalmopathy. The CDR3 runs from the conserved cysteine through the conserved F or W. The size entry is marked missing in some rows and otherwise reads once, few, many or a size class.

>TRBV3-1|NA
CASSPLNSLLHF
>TRBV28|many
CASSTDRRDNSPLHF
>TRBV18|few
CASSPRGGQQETQYF
>TRBV7-7|NA
CASTRQGNGAGELFF
>TRBV28|few
CASSYPQREGSDTQYF
>TRBV20-1|NA
CSARGEWVAGEYEQYF
>TRBV7-8|many
CASSLVIQGLNTEAFF
>TRBV27|few
CASSLPGLADTGELFF
>TRBV25-1|NA
CASSGQLTYEQFF
>TRBV6-2/TRBV6-3|few
CASRGPVPETQYF
>TRBV7-9|NA
CASRGGQAVDSEQYF
>TRBV7-6|few
CASSLAPGGVWETQYF
>TRBV27|NA
CASSEAGSYNEQFF
>TRBV10-3|NA
CAISEEGSNYGYTF
>TRBV5-6|NA
CASSLLGGDTQYF
>TRBV5-1|many
CASRLAGPPADTQYF
>TRBV28|many
CASSPASGFYNEQFF
>TRBV9|NA
CASSPRTVGVEQYF
>TRBV6-2/TRBV6-3|few
CASSYSTGDPRGANVLTF
>TRBV30|NA
CAWSRHWDTVDEQYF
>TRBV20-1|NA
CSARDPAGDGNIQYF
>TRBV6-2/TRBV6-3|NA
CASSYVPPGSPLHF
>TRBV9|many
CASKGGTGPGELFF
>TRBV20-1|NA
CSAHPPGLAGETQYF
>TRBV20-1|many
CSGTGGVDTQYF
>TRBV30|many
CALGGVSNYGYTF
>TRBV7-8|NA
CASSFGWGGGRGTNTGELFF
>TRBV2|few
CASSEKEGRTTEAFF
>TRBV6-5|NA
CASSYWTSGRDEQFF
>TRBV19|few
CASSIGLAGSGTGELFF
>TRBV6-1|few
CASDPGGGWGQPQHF
>TRBV6-1|few
CASSARQGGITEAFF
>TRBV7-9|many
CASSLATRRNNEQFF
>TRBV20-1|few
CSASGTETGGEYGYTF
>TRBV12-3/TRBV12-4|few
CASSWLGGNEKLFF
>TRBV18|few
CASSPYNGGLETQYF
>TRBV6-6|few
CASSYSDPAGTDTQYF
>TRBV29-1|NA
CSAGGSGQETQYF
>TRBV29-1|NA
CSVEEGTYGYTF
>TRBV7-2|NA
CASSLRGTSGRARYEQYF
>TRBV11-2|many
CASSSGTGGINEQFF
>TRBV20-1|few
CSARPLEGTSYEQYF
>TRBV30|NA
CAWSTNTGELFF